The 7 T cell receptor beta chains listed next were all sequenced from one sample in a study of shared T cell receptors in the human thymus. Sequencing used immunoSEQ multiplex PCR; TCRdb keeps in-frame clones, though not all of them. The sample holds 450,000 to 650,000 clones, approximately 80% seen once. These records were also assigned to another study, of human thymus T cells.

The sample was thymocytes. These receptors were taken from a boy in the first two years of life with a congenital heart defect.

The CDR3 nucleotides read TGTGCCAGCAGCCCCCGGGGGAGCCTTTTCGAGCAGTACTTC. Amino acid sequence: CASSPRGSLFEQYF. This chain uses TRBV7-2 with TRBJ2-7; a weak D match, TRBD2 (6 bases). The germline gives CDR1 SGHTA, CDR2 FQGNSA. V dropped 5 bases and J dropped 6 bases, with 17 bases sitting between them. The CDR3 covers 14 residues.

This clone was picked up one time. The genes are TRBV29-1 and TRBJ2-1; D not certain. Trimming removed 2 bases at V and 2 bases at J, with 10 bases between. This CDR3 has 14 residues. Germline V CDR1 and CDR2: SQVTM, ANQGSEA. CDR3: CSVEPGETYNEQFF. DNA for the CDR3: TGCAGCGTTGAACCCGGTGAAACCTACAATGAGCAGTTCTTC.

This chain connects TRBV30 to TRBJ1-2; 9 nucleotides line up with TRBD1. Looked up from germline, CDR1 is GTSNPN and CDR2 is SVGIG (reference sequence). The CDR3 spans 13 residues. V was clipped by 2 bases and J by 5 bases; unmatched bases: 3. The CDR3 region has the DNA TGTGCCTGGAGTATGGGACAGGGATATGGCTACACCTTC. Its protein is CAWSMGQGYGYTF.

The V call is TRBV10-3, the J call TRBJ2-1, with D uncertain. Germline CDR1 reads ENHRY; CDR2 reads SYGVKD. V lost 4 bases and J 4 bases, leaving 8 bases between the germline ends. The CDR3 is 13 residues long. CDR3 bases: TGTGCCATCAGTGTCGGGTTGTACAATGAGCAGTTCTTC. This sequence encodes CAISVGLYNEQFF.

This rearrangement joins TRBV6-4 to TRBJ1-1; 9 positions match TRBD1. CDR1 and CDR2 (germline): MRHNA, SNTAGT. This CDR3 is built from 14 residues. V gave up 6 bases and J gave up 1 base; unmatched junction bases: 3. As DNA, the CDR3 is TGTGCCAGCAGAGGGGGACAGGGGAACACTGAAGCTTTCTTT. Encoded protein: CASRGGQGNTEAFF.

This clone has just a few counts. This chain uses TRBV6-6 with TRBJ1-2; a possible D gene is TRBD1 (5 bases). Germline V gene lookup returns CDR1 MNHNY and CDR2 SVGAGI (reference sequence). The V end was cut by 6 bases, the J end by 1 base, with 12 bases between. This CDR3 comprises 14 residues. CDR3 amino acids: CASSCHRCNYGYTF. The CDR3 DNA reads TGTGCCAGCAGCTGCCACAGGTGTAACTATGGCTACACCTTC.

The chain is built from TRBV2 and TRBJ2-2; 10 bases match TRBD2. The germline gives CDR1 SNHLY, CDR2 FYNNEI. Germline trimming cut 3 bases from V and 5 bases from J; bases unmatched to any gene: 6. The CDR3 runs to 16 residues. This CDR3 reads CASSDFLAGETGELFF. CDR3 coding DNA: TGTGCCAGCAGTGATTTTCTAGCGGGAGAGACCGGGGAGCTGTTTTTT. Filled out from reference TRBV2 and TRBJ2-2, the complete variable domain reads EPEVTQTPSHQVTQMGQEVILRCVPISNHLYFYWYRQILGQKVEFLVSFYNNEISEKSEIFDDQFSVERPDGSNFTLKIRSTKLEDSAMYFCASSDFLAGETGELFFGEGSRLTVL.